This T cell receptor (beta chain) was profiled in a study of T cells in Graves' hyperthyroidism and ophthalmopathy. General observations from the study: Blood also held most thyroid clonotypes expanded beyond 0.001.

CDR1 and CDR2 from the germline V gene are MNHEY and SVGEGT. CDR3 length equals 15 residues. Trimming stripped 0 bases from V and 4 bases from J, with 12 bases between. What was amplified from RNA transcripts were TCR beta CDR3 regions. The study used the HTBI primer set for a first-round RT-PCR of the TCR CDR3. TCRdb recomputed calls from the multiplex PCR reads with MiXCR, one row per CDR3 protein. The sample gives 300,000 or so distinct CDR3 sequences, about 20% of which show up once; 49% is in the top ten. With respect to this clonotype: Its antigen is not identified.

Graves' hyperthyroidism qualified as stable when ophthalmopathy did not progress within 18 months. This chain joins TRBV6-2 or TRBV6-3 and TRBJ1-1; D is undetermined. The sequenced sample consisted of blood. This TCR was recovered from a woman in her 50s with Graves' hyperthyroidism. The CDR3 loop reads CASSYSRALGTEAFF. The CDR3 DNA is TGTGCCAGCAGTTACTCGAGGGCGCTGGGCACTGAAGCTTTCTTT.